Listed here are 10 T cell receptor beta chains from one sample, sequenced in a study of OX40 agonist ivuxolimab in advanced cancers. Method: immunoSEQ multiplex PCR; TCRdb's copy keeps in-frame clones and lacks some. The sample records 5,600 or so clones, 60% to 85% being singletons. The input for sequencing was CD4+ or CD8+ T cells sorted from blood, taken in a trial of the OX40 agonist ivuxolimab. The receptors here all came from an adult with an advanced solid tumor such as melanoma, head and neck, liver or kidney cancer.

Of note for this clone: The CDR3 does not end in the conserved phenylalanine or tryptophan, so this is likely a read error. The DNA is omitted, as the CDR3 cannot be located on it reliably, and the CDR3 follows TCRdb's listing. The chain is built from TRBV19 and TRBJ1-2; the tabulated D call, TRBD1, remains unverified against the DNA. Germline loops: CDR1 LNHDA, CDR2 SQIVND (reference sequence). The CDR3 extends over 12 residues, inclusive of both ends. CDR3 region: CASGAGQGSCTL.

This clone was detected a few times. CDR3 DNA sequence: TGTGCCAGCAGCGGGACCTCTTATGAAAAACTGTTTTTT. It yields the protein CASSGTSYEKLFF. The chain employs TRBV7-9 and TRBJ1-4; tentatively, D is TRBD1 (5 bases). The CDR3 extends over 13 amino acids. Germline V gene sequence: CDR1 SEHNR, CDR2 FQNEAQ (reference sequence). Between the trimmed V and J ends, which lost 5 bases and 6 bases, there was a span of 10 bases. The whole variable domain, filled in from reference TRBV7-9 and TRBJ1-4, reads DTGVSQNPRHKITKRGQNVTFRCDPISEHNRLYWYRQTLGQGPEFLTYFQNEAQLEKSRLLSDRFSAERPKGSFSTLEIQRTEQGDSAMYLCASSGTSYEKLFFGSGTQLSVL.

The rearrangement uses TRBV5-1 and TRBJ2-3, with D perhaps matching TRBD1 or TRBD2 (6 bases each). The V end lost 4 bases, the J end lost 3 bases, and 21 bases lay between the germline ends. Germline V CDR1 and CDR2: SGHRS, YFSETQ. This CDR3 has 17 amino acids. The CDR3 is CASSRAVGGRGTDTQYF. DNA for the CDR3: TGCGCCAGCAGCCGGGCGGTCGGGGGCCGGGGGACAGATACGCAGTATTTT.

This clone was detected a few times. In the same sample, other DNA sequences code for this CDR3. The gene calls are TRBV11-3 and TRBJ2-3; D remains unclear. V was shortened by 2 bases and J by 4 bases, with 7 bases between the two germline ends. From germline, CDR1 is SGHNT and CDR2 YENEEA. The CDR3 runs 13 residues. CDR3 DNA sequence: TGTGCCAGCAGCTTACGAAATTCAGATACGCAGTATTTT. It translates to CASSLRNSDTQYF.

The chain is built from TRBV9 and TRBJ2-3, with TRBD1 matching over 7 bases. CDR1 and CDR2 from the germline V gene are SGDLS and YYNGEE. The CDR3 is 16 amino acids. V lost 0 bases to trimming and J lost 4 bases; unmatched junction nucleotides: 8. The CDR3 sequence: CASSVEGAVIADTQYF. Here the CDR3 DNA reads TGTGCCAGCAGCGTAGAGGGGGCCGTAATCGCAGATACGCAGTATTTT.

The chain joins TRBV5-1 to TRBJ2-1; tentative D call: TRBD1 (5 bases). V was clipped by 4 bases and J by 10 bases, with 9 bases between them. This CDR3 contains 11 residues. The germline CDR1 and CDR2 sequences are SGHRS and YFSETQ. CDR3 coding DNA: TGCGCCAGCAGCCAGGGTTGGGAGCAGTTCTTC. Translated, it gives CASSQGWEQFF.

V gene TRBV9 combines with J gene TRBJ2-5; 8 bases match TRBD2. The length of the CDR3 is 15 residues. The germline V gene encodes CDR1 SGDLS and CDR2 YYNGEE. Trimming removed 4 bases from V and 5 bases from J; junction bases left unmatched: 10. CDR3 DNA sequence: TGTGCCAGCAGCCCAGAGGGACTAGGACGGGAGACCCAGTACTTC. Protein sequence: CASSPEGLGRETQYF.

The chain is built from TRBV4-3 and TRBJ2-7, with D unclear. The ends were cut back, 0 bases at V and 2 bases at J, with 14 bases in the middle. Germline CDR1 LGHNA, CDR2 YSLEER. CDR3 length: 16 amino acids. CDR3 sequence: CASSQDWHSAAYEQYF. In DNA, the CDR3 is TGCGCCAGCAGCCAAGATTGGCACAGTGCAGCCTACGAGCAGTACTTC.

The rearrangement links TRBV11-2 to TRBJ1-2, with D possibly being TRBD1 (5 bases). With 1 base removed from V and 6 bases from J, the gap between germline ends came to 21 bases. CDR3 size: 17 residues. The V gene's germline CDR1 is SGHAT and CDR2 FQNNGV. The CDR3 sequence is CASSLVLSMRQGDGYTF. The CDR3 DNA reads as TGTGCCAGCAGCTTAGTATTATCGATGCGGCAGGGAGATGGCTACACCTTC.

The rearrangement links TRBV7-2 to TRBJ1-5, with D possibly matching TRBD1 (5 bases). The CDR3 spans 15 residues. V was pared by 1 base and J by 0 bases, with 7 bases between. Germline V lookup: CDR1 SGHTA, CDR2 FQGNSA. CDR3 DNA: TGTGCCAGCAGCTTAGACGGGGGTAGCAATCAGCCCCAGCATTTT. It translates to CASSLDGGSNQPQHF. The variable domain in full, with the rest retrieved from reference TRBV7-2 and TRBJ1-5, is GAGVSQSPSNKVTEKGKDVELRCDPISGHTALYWYRQSLGQGLEFLIYFQGNSAPDKSGLPSDRFSAERTGGSVSTLTIQRTQQEDSAVYLCASSLDGGSNQPQHFGDGTRLSIL.